A single T cell receptor beta chain is shown here with its context. Its cognate antigen is unknown. The entry originates in a study of cytomegalovirus exposure and HLA in healthy donors. Study-wide findings and caveats: Versus the roughly 670-donor mean, an Asian-associated ancestry cluster reportedly showed fewer N-insertions in a later analysis. Reportedly, TCR beta sequences accurately predicted HLA-A and HLA-B alleles in most subjects. Clonal expansion was found to be greater in HLA-associated TCR beta chains than in equally common others in a later analysis. Analysis was carried out at a later point, and it linked a missense DCLRE1C variant to TCR beta V- and J-gene trimming.

Researchers ran the PCR with 60 Vbeta and 13 Jbeta primers. The repertoire was sequenced with immunoSEQ multiplex PCR; TCRdb's copy has only in-frame clones and lacks some. The sample includes fewer than 150,000 clones, around 77% seen only once; the top ten take under 5.5%. The CDR3 length is 15 residues. CDR1 and CDR2 from the germline V gene are LGHNA and YNFKEQ. Sample: PBMCs. The V gene is TRBV4-2, the J gene TRBJ2-5, with 8 bases that match TRBD2. The DNA end is a closer match to TRBJ2-7, so the J assignment may be wrong. This receptor was taken from a woman aged 50 to 60 in good health and CMV-seronegative. CDR3 in DNA: TGTGCCAGCAGCCAGTCGTCGGGGGGGGACTACGAGCAGTACTTC. This sequence encodes CASSQSSGGDYEQYF.